Below are 24 T cell receptor beta chains sequenced from a single sample in a study of neurological immune-mediated disorders. One entry per CDR3 protein, called by TCRdb with MiXCR from the 5' RACE reads. The sample consists of around 83,000 distinct CDR3 sequences, roughly 14% of them appearing once. Sequencing was carried out using PBMCs. These receptors were collected from a woman between 50 and 59 years old in good health.

This clonotype showed up many times. The rearrangement links TRBV20-1 to TRBJ1-2; a possible D gene is TRBD1 (5 bases). The germline gives CDR1 DFQATT, CDR2 SNEGSKA (reference sequence). Trimming left V 6 bases short and J 14 bases short, with 22 bases between. CDR3 length: 12 residues. CDR3 coding DNA: TGCAGTGCCCCCGGAAATAGGGGCGGTGGAACCTTC. This encodes CSAPGNRGGGTF.

This clonotype was seen ten or more times. The chain recombines TRBV4-1 with TRBJ1-5; D perhaps matches TRBD1 (6 bases). V was trimmed by 4 bases and J by 3 bases, leaving 13 bases between them. The CDR3 spans 15 residues. Germline V lookup: CDR1 MGHRA, CDR2 YSYEKL. The CDR3 loop reads CASSPGQGNNQPQHF. CDR3 DNA sequence: TGCGCCAGCAGCCCAGGCCAGGGGAACAATCAGCCCCAGCATTTT.

This chain connects TRBV5-1 to TRBJ2-1; TRBD2 might be the D (5 bases). The CDR3 runs 17 residues. Per the germline V gene, CDR1 is SGHRS and CDR2 is YFSETQ. Trimming cost V 4 bases and J 0 bases, with 17 bases left between them. CDR3 in amino acids: CASSPPGVVSSYNEQFF. The CDR3 nucleotides read TGCGCCAGCAGCCCCCCCGGGGTAGTGAGCTCCTACAATGAGCAGTTCTTC.

At least ten counts were recorded for this clonotype. The gene calls are TRBV10-3 and TRBJ2-1, with TRBD2 matching over 8 bases. This CDR3 has 15 amino acids. The V segment lost 3 bases and the J segment 3 bases; nucleotides outside the gene matches: 4. CDR1 and CDR2 (germline): ENHRY, SYGVKD. The CDR3 protein is CAISEASGHYNEQFF. The CDR3 DNA is TGTGCCATCAGTGAAGCTAGCGGGCACTACAATGAGCAGTTCTTC.

At least ten counts were recorded for this clonotype. This rearrangement joins TRBV28 to TRBJ2-7, with D possibly matching TRBD1 (6 bases). Germline CDR1 and CDR2: MDHEN and SYDVKM. V lost 5 bases, J lost 1 base, and 9 bases lay in between. CDR3 length equals 13 residues. The CDR3 DNA reads as TGTGCCAGCAGTAGACAGGTTTCCTACGAGCAGTACTTC. It is translated as CASSRQVSYEQYF.

In this sample, this clonotype turned up many times. The genes are TRBV29-1 and TRBJ2-2, with D perhaps matching TRBD1 (5 bases). The CDR3 length is 13 residues. Germline CDR1 reads SQVTM; CDR2 reads ANQGSEA. V lost 4 bases to trimming and J lost 1 base, with 7 bases between them. CDR3 in amino acids: CSVGQGNTGELFF. CDR3 nucleotides: TGCAGCGTTGGCCAGGGGAACACCGGGGAGCTGTTTTTT.

This clonotype was found many times. The rearrangement uses TRBV5-1 and TRBJ2-1, with D perhaps TRBD1 (6 bases). The germline gives CDR1 SGHRS, CDR2 YFSETQ. The V gene lost 2 bases and the J gene lost 7 bases, with 13 bases spanning the gap. The CDR3 loop spans 14 amino acids. For the CDR3, the DNA is TGCGCCAGCAGCTTTTTGCAGGGGAAGAATGAGCAGTTCTTC. Protein sequence: CASSFLQGKNEQFF. The complete variable domain, with remaining parts taken from reference TRBV5-1 and TRBJ2-1, reads KAGVTQTPRYLIKTRGQQVTLSCSPISGHRSVSWYQQTPGQGLQFLFEYFSETQRNKGNFPGRFSGRQFSNSRSEMNVSTLELGDSALYLCASSFLQGKNEQFFGPGTRLTVL.

This clonotype was seen repeatedly, ten times or more. This chain uses TRBV3-1 with TRBJ1-4; 7 bases are a match to TRBD1. The CDR3 sequence is 15 residues long. The ends lost 1 base at V and 11 bases at J; junction bases unmatched: 10. CDR1 is LGHDT and CDR2 is YNNKEL in the germline V gene (reference sequence). CDR3 bases: TGTGCCAGCAGCCAAGCGTCGACAGGGTCCGGGAAACTGTTTTTT. Translated: CASSQASTGSGKLFF.

This clonotype was recorded many times. CDR3 protein: CSARGGLGGGYTEAFF. CDR3 coding DNA: TGCAGTGCTAGAGGGGGGCTTGGGGGAGGGTACACTGAAGCTTTCTTT. The chain carries TRBV20-1 and TRBJ1-1, with a weak D call TRBD1 (6 bases). Per germline, CDR1 DFQATT and CDR2 SNEGSKA (reference sequence). This CDR3 has 16 residues. Trimming shortened V by 1 base and J by 3 bases, and 18 bases separated the two germline ends.

Ten or more counts support this clonotype. This rearrangement joins TRBV28 to TRBJ2-3, with TRBD1 matching 8 bases. The CDR3 consists of 16 residues. Germline V CDR1 and CDR2: MDHEN, SYDVKM. Trimming took 5 bases from V and 5 from J; bases not matched to a gene: 12. The CDR3 loop reads CASSPIPQGAQDTQYF. The CDR3 nucleotides read TGTGCCAGCAGTCCCATACCTCAGGGGGCCCAAGATACGCAGTATTTT.

This clonotype has at least ten counts. The rearrangement joins TRBV5-1 to TRBJ1-2, with D perhaps TRBD1 (5 bases). Germline CDR1 and CDR2: SGHRS and YFSETQ. CDR3 length: 14 amino acids. Trimming stripped 2 bases from V and 2 bases from J, with 10 bases between. The CDR3 is CASSLTGDNYGYTF. CDR3 DNA: TGCGCCAGCAGCTTAACCGGGGACAACTATGGCTACACCTTC.

This clonotype was detected ten times or more. The chain carries TRBV5-1 and TRBJ2-5; D is perhaps TRBD1 or TRBD2 (5 bases each). The CDR3 is made up of 15 amino acids. Germline V gene lookup returns CDR1 SGHRS and CDR2 YFSETQ. V dropped 4 bases and J dropped 2 bases, with 15 bases sitting between them. The CDR3 nucleotides are TGCGCCAGCAGCGGGACCTACGGGAATCAAGAGACCCAGTACTTC. Translated, it gives CASSGTYGNQETQYF.

This clonotype appeared many times. This chain links TRBV5-6 with TRBJ2-1, with TRBD2 as a possible D gene (6 bases). Germline CDR1 SGHDT, CDR2 YYEEEE. The CDR3 covers 15 residues. V was pared by 1 base and J by 2 bases, with 10 bases between. The CDR3 DNA sequence: TGTGCCAGCAGCTTGAGGGACTGGCCCTACAATGAGCAGTTCTTC. It codes for CASSLRDWPYNEQFF.

This clonotype was observed many times. This chain joins TRBV27 and TRBJ1-2, with no clear D. V was cut by 3 bases and J by 2 bases, with 7 bases left in between. This CDR3 region has 13 residues. Germline V gene sequence: CDR1 MNHEY, CDR2 SMNVEV (reference sequence). DNA of the CDR3: TGTGCCAGCAGTTTCCACAGCAACTATGGCTACACCTTC. Translating gives CASSFHSNYGYTF.

There are many counts of this clonotype. The gene calls are TRBV20-1 and TRBJ2-2; D call uncertain. CDR1 and CDR2 (germline): DFQATT, SNEGSKA (reference sequence). Trimming cost V 0 bases and J 0 bases, with 14 bases left between them. CDR3 length: 17 amino acids. This chain's CDR3 is CSAREGLLTSNTGELFF. CDR3 sequence (DNA): TGCAGTGCTAGAGAGGGCCTCCTGACCTCGAACACCGGGGAGCTGTTTTTT.

This clonotype was seen repeatedly, ten times or more. The V gene is TRBV12-3 or TRBV12-4, the J gene TRBJ1-4; the D is unclear. The CDR3 is 14 residues long. V dropped 8 bases and J dropped 8 bases, with 18 bases sitting between them. CDR3 region: CASGYSAFGEKLFF. The CDR3 nucleotides are TGTGCCAGCGGGTACAGTGCTTTCGGGGAAAAACTGTTTTTT.

This clonotype showed up many times. This chain connects TRBV12-3 or TRBV12-4 to TRBJ1-2; 8 bases align to TRBD1. Trimming took 3 bases from V and 4 from J; bases not matched to a gene: 1. The length of the CDR3 is 13 residues. CDR3: CASSFQGAYGYTF. The CDR3 nucleotides read TGTGCCAGCAGTTTCCAGGGGGCCTATGGCTACACCTTC.

The chain has TRBV12-3 or TRBV12-4 and TRBJ2-7; D gene uncertain. Trimming removed 7 bases from V and 5 bases from J, with 15 bases in between. The length of the CDR3 is 13 residues. CDR3 in amino acids: CASTAENTDEQYF. The CDR3 region has the DNA TGTGCCAGCACGGCCGAAAACACCGACGAGCAGTACTTC.

This clonotype was seen at least ten times. The chain couples TRBV5-1 to TRBJ1-2; no clear D gene. CDR1 and CDR2 from the germline V gene are SGHRS and YFSETQ. The CDR3 has 12 amino acids. The V gene lost 7 bases and the J gene lost 8 bases, with 15 bases spanning the gap. The CDR3 DNA follows: TGCGCCAGCGCCCTGGATGAGTGGGGCTACACCTTC. Protein sequence: CASALDEWGYTF.

This chain links TRBV5-1 with TRBJ2-5; 10 positions match TRBD2. Germline loops: CDR1 SGHRS, CDR2 YFSETQ. The junction had 9 bases not matched to a gene; V was cut back by 0 bases and J by 1 base. The CDR3 extends over 18 amino acids. The CDR3 coding sequence is TGCGCCAGCAGCTTGGCGTCTAGCGGGGGTGAGGTCCAAGAGACCCAGTACTTC. Its protein product is CASSLASSGGEVQETQYF.

This clonotype was counted at least ten times. This sequence joins TRBV5-1 and TRBJ2-4; D ambiguous. Germline loops: CDR1 SGHRS, CDR2 YFSETQ. The ends were cut back, 6 bases at V and 4 bases at J, with 14 bases in the middle. This CDR3 region has 14 residues. CDR3 in amino acids: CASKLGSAKNIQYF. The CDR3 nucleotides are TGCGCCAGCAAGCTTGGATCCGCGAAAAACATTCAGTACTTC.

This clonotype was seen at least ten times. V gene TRBV3-1 combines with J gene TRBJ2-7, with D hard to call. The CDR3 has 14 amino acids. Deletions cut 4 bases from V and 3 bases from J, with 13 bases between. CDR1 and CDR2 (germline): LGHDT, YNNKEL (reference sequence). The CDR3 DNA is TGTGCCAGCAGCCCAACCTCCCGCTTCTACGAGCAGTACTTC. It codes for CASSPTSRFYEQYF.

This clonotype showed up many times. The V gene is TRBV7-2, the J gene TRBJ2-3; a possible D gene is TRBD2 (5 bases). The germline gives CDR1 SGHTA, CDR2 FQGNSA. Between the trimmed V and J ends, which lost 1 base and 5 bases, there was a span of 13 bases. The CDR3 spans 15 residues. CDR3 sequence: CASSLVSGGRDTQYF. The DNA of the CDR3 is TGTGCCAGCAGCTTAGTGAGCGGAGGTCGAGATACGCAGTATTTT.

This clonotype was detected ten times or more. This sequence joins TRBV5-1 and TRBJ2-1; 11 bases match TRBD2. The length of the CDR3 is 15 residues. Germline values: CDR1 SGHRS, CDR2 YFSETQ. With V trimmed by 4 bases and J by 9 bases, 9 bases remained unmatched. The CDR3 coding sequence is TGCGCCAGCAGCATTCCGCTAGCGGGGGGTAGTGAGCAGTTCTTC. As protein: CASSIPLAGGSEQFF.